Shown below are 3 T cell receptor beta chains from a single sample sequenced in a study of cytomegalovirus exposure and HLA in healthy donors. Both 60 Vbeta primers and 13 Jbeta primers went into the PCR. Clones were sequenced by immunoSEQ multiplex PCR, and TCRdb holds only the in-frame ones, with some missing. The sample has 65,000 to 95,000 clones, about 80% seen once; the top ten hold approximately 3.2%. Sample: PBMCs. These receptors originate from a man in his fifties or sixties in good health and CMV-seronegative.

The chain joins TRBV9 to TRBJ1-5; 7 nucleotides align to TRBD1. The CDR3 runs to 15 residues. Germline lookup yields CDR1 SGDLS and CDR2 YYNGEE. V lost 4 bases to trimming and J lost 0 bases; unmatched junction nucleotides: 4. CDR3 amino acids: CASSSQGDSNQPQHF. The CDR3, as DNA: TGTGCCAGCAGCTCGCAGGGGGATAGCAATCAGCCCCAGCATTTT. Together with reference TRBV9 and TRBJ1-5, the CDR3 gives the full variable domain: DSGVTQTPKHLITATGQRVTLRCSPRSGDLSVYWYQQSLDQGLQFLIQYYNGEERAKGNILERFSAQQFPDLHSELNLSSLELGDSALYFCASSSQGDSNQPQHFGDGTRLSIL.

This chain uses TRBV5-8 with TRBJ1-2; the D is unclear. Trimming left V 4 bases short and J 5 bases short, with 18 bases between. Germline assignment: CDR1 SGHTS and CDR2 YDEGEE. The CDR3 is 15 residues long. CDR3 nucleotide sequence: TGTGCCAGCAGCCCCTCCACTGCCGCCGCTTATGGCTACACCTTC. This codes for CASSPSTAAAYGYTF.

This clone has a single count. J is TRBJ1-5 and V is TRBV27, with 7 bases aligning to TRBD1. Germline V CDR1 and CDR2: MNHEY, SMNVEV (reference sequence). The J segment lost 6 bases and the V segment lost 6 bases, leaving 11 bases of the junction unmatched. The CDR3 loop spans 15 amino acids. The chain's CDR3 is CASREKTGRSQPQHF. Here the CDR3 DNA reads TGTGCCAGCAGAGAGAAGACAGGGAGGAGTCAGCCCCAGCATTTT.